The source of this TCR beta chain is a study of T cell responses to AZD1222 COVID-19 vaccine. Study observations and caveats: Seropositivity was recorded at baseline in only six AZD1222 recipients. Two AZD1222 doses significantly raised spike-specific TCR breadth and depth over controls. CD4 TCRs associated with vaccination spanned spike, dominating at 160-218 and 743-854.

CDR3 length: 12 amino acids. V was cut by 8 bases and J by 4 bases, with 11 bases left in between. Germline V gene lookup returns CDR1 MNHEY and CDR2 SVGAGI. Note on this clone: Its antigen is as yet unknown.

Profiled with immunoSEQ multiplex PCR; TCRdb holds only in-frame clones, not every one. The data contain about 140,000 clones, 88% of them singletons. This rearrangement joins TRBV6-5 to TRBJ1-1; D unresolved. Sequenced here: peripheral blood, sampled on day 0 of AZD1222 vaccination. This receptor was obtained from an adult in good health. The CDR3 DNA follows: TGTGCCAGCGTAGGTGTAGGCACTGAAGCTTTCTTT. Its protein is CASVGVGTEAFF.